A selection of T cell receptor beta chains follows, all from one sample in a study of T cell clonotyping in hematopoietic cell transplantation. Method: immunoSEQ multiplex PCR; TCRdb's copy keeps in-frame clones and lacks some. The sample has some 14,000 clones; approximately 80% are singletons. The sequences come from peripheral blood mononuclear cells, collected before stem cell transplant. These receptors all come from a man between 60 and 75 years old with acute myeloid leukemia. Some clones in this sample may be carry-over from other donors' samples. Each CDR3 is given with its conserved first and last residue. A D gene is named only where the DNA matches it firmly. Clone sizes are given selectively: once, few, many, or a class where the clone is expanded.

TRBJ1-2 NA TRBV6-5 TRBD1 TGTGCCAGCCGCCCCCCGGGACAGGGCAACTATGGCTACACCTTC CASRPPGQGNYGYTF
TRBJ2-6 NA TRBV5-6 NA TGTGCCAGCAGCTTGGTTAGGACTGGGGCCAACGTCCTGACTTTC CASSLVRTGANVLTF
TRBJ2-5 NA TRBV9 NA TGTGCCAGCAGCGGGACCGGGACATCTGTATTGGAGACCCAGTACTTC CASSGTGTSVLETQYF
TRBJ2-1 NA TRBV9 TRBD1 TGTGCCAGCAGCGAAAGGACAGGGGACAATGAGCAGTTCTTC CASSERTGDNEQFF
TRBJ1-4 few TRBV9 NA TGTGCCAGCAGCGTAGAGGAGGGATTGGAACTGTTTTTT CASSVEEGLELFF
TRBJ1-4 NA TRBV30 TRBD1 TGTGCCGTCAGGGGGCTGACTAATGAAAAACTGTTTTTT CAVRGLTNEKLFF
TRBJ1-5 few TRBV2 NA TGTGCCAGCAGTTTACAGGGACAACATCAGCCCCAGCATTTT CASSLQGQHQPQHF
TRBJ2-7 NA TRBV10-3 TRBD1 TGTGCCATCAGTAACCGGGACAGGAGTAACGAGCAGTACTTC CAISNRDRSNEQYF
TRBJ1-1 once TRBV6-5 NA TGTGCCAGCAGTTTTTGGGGCATGAACACTGAAGCTTTCTTT CASSFWGMNTEAFF
TRBJ1-1 NA TRBV4-2 NA TGTGCCAGCAGCCAAGCGGGAGGGAGGTACACTGAAGCTTTCTTT CASSQAGGRYTEAFF
TRBJ2-4 NA TRBV13 TRBD1 TGTGCCAGCAGCTTATTAACGGGACAGGGGGCCTCCAAAAACATTCAGTACTTC CASSLLTGQGASKNIQYF
TRBJ2-2 NA TRBV5-1 NA TGCGCCAGCAGATGGACAGCGAACACCGGGGAGCTGTTTTTT CASRWTANTGELFF
TRBJ2-5 NA TRBV27 NA TGTGCCAGCAGTTTATACAGGGTAGGGGAGACCCAGTACTTC CASSLYRVGETQYF
TRBJ1-2 NA TRBV7-2 NA TGTGCCAGCAGCCTCCCAACCTCTTCTGGGGTGGGCACCTTC CASSLPTSSGVGTF
TRBJ1-1 NA TRBV12-5 NA TGTGCTAGTGGTTTGGTTGGGGTAACTGAAGCTTTCTTT CASGLVGVTEAFF
TRBJ2-7 NA TRBV2 TRBD2 TGTGCCAGCACCGCCGCGGAGACGACCGGGGGAGGGGAGCAGTACTTC CASTAAETTGGGEQYF
TRBJ2-3 NA TRBV9 NA TGTGCCAGCAGCCGCCATGGAGCGGATCCCACAGATACGCAGTATTTT CASSRHGADPTDTQYF
TRBJ1-1 NA TRBV6-1 TRBD1 TGTGCCAGCAAGCACGGGACAGCTAACACTGAAGCTTTCTTT CASKHGTANTEAFF
TRBJ1-2 NA TRBV5-4 NA TGTGCCAGCAGCTTGCGTGGCGACTATGGCTACACCTTC CASSLRGDYGYTF
TRBJ2-5 NA TRBV9 NA TGTGCCAGCAGCGTAGGGGCCTCGGGCGGGCAGGAGACCCAGTACTTC CASSVGASGGQETQYF
TRBJ1-5 NA TRBV4-3 TRBD1 TGCGCCAGCAGCCTGGGACAGGGTGTCAATCAGCCCCAGCATTTT CASSLGQGVNQPQHF
TRBJ1-2 NA TRBV5-6 NA TGTGCCAGCAGCTTGGGACAGCCCCCAAATGGCTACACCTTC CASSLGQPPNGYTF
TRBJ1-1 NA TRBV7-8 NA TGTGCCAGCAGCTTACCGGGGGAAGCTTTCTTT CASSLPGEAFF
TRBJ1-2 NA TRBV19 NA TGTGCCAGTTCTACCGCGTCCCGGGGTCCCAGTGGCTATGGCTACACCTTC CASSTASRGPSGYGYTF
TRBJ1-1 NA TRBV28 TRBD1 TGTGCCAGCAGACTGACAGGGATTGCCACTGAAGCTTTTTTT CASRLTGIATEAFF
TRBJ2-3 NA TRBV9 NA TGTGCCAGCAGCGTGGGGAGCACAGATACGCAGTATTTT CASSVGSTDTQYF
TRBJ1-1 NA TRBV7-2 TRBD1 TGTGCCAGCAGCTTATCAGGGGGCACTGAAGCTTTCTTT CASSLSGGTEAFF
TRBJ2-7 NA TRBV19 TRBD1 TGTGCCAGTAGTGTTGGACAGGGAGAAATCTACGAGCAGTACTTC CASSVGQGEIYEQYF
TRBJ1-1 NA TRBV27 NA TGTGCCAGCAGCCTCCTGAGAGGATCTGAAGCTTTCTTT CASSLLRGSEAFF
TRBJ2-7 NA TRBV12-2 NA TGTGCAAGTCGCGCCCATACCGGGACTAGCGGGGGTGACTCCTACGAGCAGTACTTC CASRAHTGTSGGDSYEQYF
TRBJ1-1 few TRBV29-1 NA TGCAGCGTTGACAGGAACACTGAAGCTTTCTTT CSVDRNTEAFF
TRBJ1-2 NA TRBV6-1 NA TGTGCCAGCAGTGAAGCGGGGGACCTTGGCTACACCTTC CASSEAGDLGYTF
TRBJ2-1 NA TRBV6-1 TRBD1 TGTGCCAGCAGTGAGTTACAGGGGAAATACAATGAGCAGTTCTTC CASSELQGKYNEQFF